One sample yielded the 23 T cell receptor beta chains listed below, sequenced in a study of shared T cell receptors in the human thymus. Profiled with immunoSEQ multiplex PCR; TCRdb holds only in-frame clones, not every one. Of roughly 700,000 clones listed, roughly 90% were seen once; the top ten hold about 0.01%. The sample was also linked to a second study, of human thymus T cells.

The sequencing input was thymocytes. These receptors were obtained from a boy under three years old with a congenital heart defect.

This clone was picked up one time. The sample holds other DNA sequences that translate to the same CDR3. The V call is TRBV21-1, the J call TRBJ1-2; the D call TRBD1 from the table was never checked on the DNA. TRBV21-1 is recorded as a pseudogene. The CDR3 has 15 amino acids. The CDR3 DNA reads TGTGCCAGCAACAGGGGGCGACAGGGGGGCTATGGCTACACCTTC. Its translation is CASNRGRQGGYGYTF.

The chain is built from TRBV6-5 and TRBJ2-1, with a tentative D call TRBD2 (5 bases). V dropped 2 bases and J dropped 9 bases, with 17 bases sitting between them. Germline values: CDR1 MNHEY, CDR2 SVGAGI. The CDR3 consists of 15 residues. CDR3: CASSYLGADVGEQFF. CDR3 nucleotide sequence: TGTGCCAGCAGTTACCTCGGAGCGGACGTAGGTGAGCAGTTCTTC.

CDR3 sequence reads: CASSFYQNGASEWAYNEQFF. The CDR3 DNA reads TGTGCCAGCAGCTTCTACCAGAATGGGGCCTCCGAATGGGCCTACAATGAGCAGTTCTTC. V is TRBV7-6 and J is TRBJ2-1; possible D gene TRBD1, 5 bases. The germline V gene has CDR1 SGHVS and CDR2 FNYEAQ. With 3 bases removed from V and 2 bases from J, the gap between germline ends came to 26 bases. The CDR3 length is 20 residues.

V gene TRBV28 combines with J gene TRBJ2-5, with 8 nucleotides matching TRBD2. The ends lost 6 bases at V and 9 bases at J; junction bases unmatched: 9. This CDR3 comprises 13 residues. Looked up from germline, CDR1 is MDHEN and CDR2 is SYDVKM. The CDR3 DNA reads as TGTGCCAGCAGCCGGACTAGCCTCGGAGCCCAGTACTTC. Translated, it gives CASSRTSLGAQYF.

This chain joins TRBV21-1 and TRBJ2-1; whether TRBD1, the table's D call, matches the DNA was not checked. TRBV21-1 is assigned pseudogene status. This CDR3 contains 13 residues. The CDR3 reads CASRADSYNEQFF. The CDR3 DNA is TGTGCCAGCAGGGCGGACAGTTACAATGAGCAGTTCTTC.

The chain carries TRBV2 and TRBJ2-5; the D gene is possibly TRBD2 (5 bases). The germline CDR1 and CDR2 sequences are SNHLY and FYNNEI. The CDR3 totals 13 residues. For the CDR3, the DNA is TGTGAATCACGGCCCACTAGGCAAGAGACCCAGTACTTC. This codes for CESRPTRQETQYF.

This clone was recorded only once. A read error may produce the germline difference seen at one junction end. V gene TRBV6-1 combines with J gene TRBJ2-7; TRBD1 aligns across 9 bases. There are 14 residues in the CDR3. The germline CDR1 and CDR2 sequences are MNHNS and SASEGT. As DNA, the CDR3 is TGTGCCAGCAGATGGACAGGGGTCTCCTGCGAGCAGTACTTC. Translating gives CASRWTGVSCEQYF.

The rearrangement links TRBV5-1 to TRBJ1-1, with TRBD1 identical over 7 bases. Trimming at V came to 4 bases and at J to 5 bases, leaving 5 bases not matched to a gene. The germline gives CDR1 SGHRS, CDR2 YFSETQ. The CDR3 extends over 13 amino acids. CDR3 loop: CASSTTGITEAFF. Here the CDR3 DNA reads TGCGCCAGCAGCACGACAGGGATTACTGAAGCTTTCTTT.

The V gene is TRBV2, the J gene TRBJ2-1; maybe TRBD2 (6 bases). Germline loops: CDR1 SNHLY, CDR2 FYNNEI. The V end was cut by 5 bases, the J end by 0 bases, with 11 bases between. CDR3 length: 15 amino acids. The CDR3 DNA reads TGTGCCAGCAGTATCGGACTACCCTCCTACAATGAGCAGTTCTTC. Amino acid sequence: CASSIGLPSYNEQFF.

This sequence joins TRBV4-3 and TRBJ2-1; 8 positions agree with TRBD2. This CDR3 is built from 17 residues. Germline V gene data show CDR1 as LGHNA and CDR2 as YSLEER. V lost 3 bases, J lost 4 bases, and 11 bases stayed unmatched. The CDR3 nucleotides read TGCGCCAGCAGCCACAGACCTAGCGGGTACCAATACAATGAGCAGTTCTTC. Residues: CASSHRPSGYQYNEQFF.

The V and J genes are TRBV9 and TRBJ2-5; D might be TRBD2 (6 bases). This CDR3 has 15 residues. CDR1 is SGDLS and CDR2 is YYNGEE in the germline V gene. The ends were cut back, 4 bases at V and 5 bases at J, with 18 bases in the middle. This chain's CDR3 is CASSQTVGSIETQYF. For the CDR3, the DNA is TGTGCCAGCAGCCAAACAGTCGGGAGTATCGAGACCCAGTACTTC.

This clone was detected only once. The chain uses TRBV29-1 and TRBJ2-3; 8 positions match TRBD1. This CDR3 is 16 amino acids long. Germline V gene data show CDR1 as SQVTM and CDR2 as ANQGSEA. Germline trimming cut 4 bases from V and 4 bases from J; bases unmatched to any gene: 13. CDR3: CSVVHPGDRGPDTQYF. CDR3 nucleotides: TGCAGCGTTGTCCACCCCGGCGACAGGGGTCCAGATACGCAGTATTTT.

The genes are TRBV9 and TRBJ2-7, with 10 nucleotides matching TRBD1. The junction had 6 bases not matched to a gene; V was cut back by 3 bases and J by 6 bases. Germline-derived CDR1 and CDR2 are SGDLS and YYNGEE. The CDR3 sequence is 14 residues long. In DNA, the CDR3 is TGTGCCAGCAGCGCGGGACAGGGGAATCTCGAGCAGTACTTC. Translated, it gives CASSAGQGNLEQYF.

The J gene is TRBJ1-5, the V gene TRBV7-6; 11 bases align to TRBD1. The CDR3 extends over 20 amino acids. CDR1 SGHVS and CDR2 FNYEAQ come from the germline V gene. V lost 1 base to trimming and J lost 0 bases; unmatched junction nucleotides: 11. The CDR3 is CASSLVAGTGGDLSNQPQHF. CDR3 nucleotides: TGTGCCAGCAGCTTAGTCGCTGGGACAGGGGGAGATCTTAGCAATCAGCCCCAGCATTTT.

CDR3 in amino acids: CASSQGPGTAYEQYF. DNA of the CDR3: TGTGCCAGCAGCCAGGGGCCCGGGACAGCCTACGAGCAGTACTTC. V usage is TRBV14 and J usage is TRBJ2-7; 7 bases agree with TRBD1. With 3 bases clipped from V and 2 bases from J, the junction kept 7 bases outside the gene matches. The CDR3 totals 15 residues. Germline CDR1 reads SGHDN; CDR2 reads FVKESK.

The rearrangement uses TRBV10-1 and TRBJ2-3; 9 nucleotides line up with TRBD2. The CDR3 has 17 amino acids. Germline CDR1 is WNHNN and CDR2 is SYGVQD (reference sequence). V dropped 3 bases and J dropped 1; count of bases not matched to a gene: 8. CDR3 sequence reads: CASSDERTSECTDTQYF. The CDR3 DNA follows: TGCGCCAGCAGTGACGAACGGACTAGCGAATGCACAGATACGCAGTATTTT.

This chain links TRBV27 with TRBJ2-6, with TRBD1 as a possible D gene (5 bases). This CDR3 has 14 amino acids. The V and J ends lost 8 bases and 0 bases respectively, with 8 bases between them. Germline CDR1 is MNHEY and CDR2 is SMNVEV (reference sequence). DNA of the CDR3: TGTGCCAGCCAGGGATCCTCTGGGGCCAACGTCCTGACTTTC. Its translation: CASQGSSGANVLTF.

This rearrangement joins TRBV30 to TRBJ2-3, with 14 bases matching TRBD2. With 3 bases clipped from V and 1 base from J, the junction kept 12 bases outside the gene matches. Germline CDR1 GTSNPN, CDR2 SVGIG (reference sequence). The CDR3 is made up of 19 amino acids. The CDR3 loop reads CAWRRSGTSGSVRTDTQYF. Here the CDR3 DNA reads TGTGCCTGGAGAAGATCGGGGACTAGCGGGAGCGTCCGCACAGATACGCAGTATTTT.

The V call is TRBV11-1, the J call TRBJ2-3; D possibly corresponds to TRBD2 (6 bases). CDR1 is SGHAT, CDR2 FQDESV, per germline (reference sequence). This CDR3 spans 16 amino acids. The ends were cut back, 5 bases at V and 4 bases at J, with 19 bases in the middle. The DNA of the CDR3 is TGTGCCAGCAGCCCAAGCTCCGGGAGAGTCTCAGATACGCAGTATTTT. It is translated as CASSPSSGRVSDTQYF.

CDR3 amino acids: CATSRVGPKNQPQHF. The CDR3 region has the DNA TGTGCCACCAGCAGAGTCGGTCCCAAAAATCAGCCCCAGCATTTT. The chain carries TRBV15 and TRBJ1-5; D is ambiguous. The CDR3 consists of 15 residues. V dropped 1 base and J dropped 4 bases, with 11 bases sitting between them. Germline V gene data show CDR1 as LNHNV and CDR2 as YYDKDF (reference sequence).

The chain is built from TRBV30 and TRBJ2-7, with 7 bases matching TRBD2. J was trimmed by 3 bases and V by 5 bases; bases with no gene match: 10. The CDR3 spans 14 residues. Germline assignment: CDR1 GTSNPN and CDR2 SVGIG (reference sequence). The CDR3 coding sequence is TGTGCCTGGGCGAGGACTAGGGCTCTCTACGAGCAGTACTTC. Its protein is CAWARTRALYEQYF.

This clone was recorded only once. V usage is TRBV6-6 and J usage is TRBJ1-2; TRBD1 matches 8 bases. The trim removed 5 bases at V and 4 bases at J, leaving 6 bases unmatched. The CDR3 runs 14 residues. CDR1 is MNHNY and CDR2 is SVGAGI in the germline V gene (reference sequence). CDR3 in amino acids: CASSPRQGSYGYTF. The DNA of the CDR3 is TGTGCCAGCAGTCCAAGACAGGGGAGCTATGGCTACACCTTC.

V usage is TRBV5-5 and J usage is TRBJ1-1; 9 bases map to TRBD1. The V gene's germline CDR1 is SGHKS and CDR2 YYEKEE (reference sequence). With V trimmed by 6 bases and J by 1 base, 7 bases remained unmatched. This CDR3 comprises 15 residues. CDR3 sequence: CASTTGGERNTEAFF. The CDR3 region has the DNA TGTGCCAGCACCACAGGGGGCGAGAGGAACACTGAAGCTTTCTTT.